The rows below give T cell receptor beta chains drawn from one sample of a study of cytomegalovirus exposure and HLA in healthy donors. Produced via immunoSEQ multiplex PCR; TCRdb's table is partial and in-frame only. The sample table includes roughly 60,000 clones. Sequenced input: PBMCs. The receptors were sampled from a male donor in good health and CMV-seronegative. Both conserved end residues are part of each CDR3. A D gene is named only where the DNA matches it firmly.

TRBJ2-7	TRBV2	TRBD1	CASSEGTGPYEQYF	TGTGCCAGCAGTGAAGGGACAGGGCCCTACGAGCAGTACTTC
TRBJ1-2	TRBV7-6	NA	CASGSQGGYTF	TGTGCCAGCGGTTCCCAGGGTGGCTACACCTTC
TRBJ1-4	TRBV4-2	NA	CASSQQNTEKLFF	TGTGCCAGCAGCCAACAGAATACCGAAAAACTGTTTTTT
TRBJ2-2	TRBV29-1	NA	CSVELPLQKNTGELFF	TGCAGCGTTGAATTGCCCTTGCAGAAGAACACCGGGGAGCTGTTTTTT
TRBJ1-2	TRBV5-5	NA	CASSGPQGGGYTF	TGTGCCAGCAGCGGACCACAGGGTGGAGGCTACACCTTC
TRBJ2-1	TRBV29-1	NA	CSVRQNPSYNEQFF	TGCAGCGTGAGACAGAACCCCTCCTACAATGAGCAGTTCTTC
TRBJ1-3	TRBV11-3	TRBD1	CASSRDRVDTIYF	TGTGCCAGCAGCCGCGACAGGGTGGACACCATATATTTT
TRBJ2-5	TRBV18	NA	CASSQAANPETQYF	TGTGCCAGCTCACAAGCTGCGAATCCGGAGACCCAGTACTTC
TRBJ2-5	TRBV2	TRBD1	CASSRRTGQETQYF	TGTGCCAGCAGTCGACGGACAGGCCAAGAGACCCAGTACTTC
TRBJ1-1	TRBV29-1	NA	CSVFVTGVIEAFF	TGCAGCGTTTTCGTAACAGGCGTCATTGAAGCTTTCTTT
TRBJ2-5	TRBV18	TRBD2	CASSLSGAQETQYF	TGTGCCAGCTCACTTAGCGGGGCCCAAGAGACCCAGTACTTC
TRBJ2-1	TRBV4-1	TRBD2	CASSQELAESDNEQFF	TGCGCCAGCAGCCAAGAGCTAGCGGAATCCGACAATGAGCAGTTCTTC
TRBJ1-6	TRBV6-6	NA	CASRQVYNSPLHF	TGTGCCAGCAGACAAGTCTATAATTCACCCCTCCACTTT
TRBJ2-5	TRBV5-1	NA	CASSLDGSMQENQYF	TGCGCCAGCAGCTTGGACGGGTCGATGCAAGAGAACCAGTACTTC
TRBJ1-2	TRBV20-1	NA	CSAGNYGYTF	TGCAGTGCCGGGAATTATGGCTACACCTTC
TRBJ2-7	TRBV9	NA	CASSVGQGTYEQYF	TGTGCCAGCAGCGTAGGGCAGGGGACATACGAGCAGTACTTC
TRBJ2-7	TRBV5-1	NA	CASSLDRGGFYEQYF	TGCGCCAGCAGCTTGGACAGGGGGGGTTTCTACGAGCAGTACTTC
TRBJ1-4	TRBV4-3	TRBD1	CASSQDRRRDRREKLFF	TGCGCCAGCAGCCAAGATCGGCGTCGGGACAGGCGGGAAAAACTGTTTTTT
TRBJ2-1	TRBV2	NA	CASSQYNEQFF	TGTGCCAGCAGTCAGTACAATGAGCAGTTCTTC
TRBJ2-7	TRBV5-6	NA	CASSLGSSYEQYF	TGTGCCAGCAGCTTGGGGAGTAGCTACGAGCAGTACTTC
TRBJ2-1	TRBV30	TRBD2	CAGSTSSGWNNEQFF	TGTGCCGGGAGTACCTCTAGCGGGTGGAACAATGAGCAGTTCTTC
TRBJ1-5	TRBV28	NA	CASSKGGLVLGQHF	TGTGCCAGCAGTAAGGGAGGGCTGGTGTTGGGACAGCATTTT
TRBJ2-5	TRBV5-1	TRBD1	CASSQGQGAETQYF	TGCGCCAGCAGCCAAGGACAGGGGGCGGAGACCCAGTACTTC
TRBJ1-6	TRBV5-4	TRBD1	CASSQGTVSSPLHF	TGTGCCAGCAGTCAGGGGACAGTTAGTTCACCCCTCCACTTT
TRBJ2-7	TRBV28	TRBD1	CASSPGQGGPEQYF	TGTGCCAGCAGTCCGGGACAGGGTGGGCCCGAGCAGTACTTC
TRBJ2-7	TRBV4-1	TRBD2	CASSQVTSGGSYEQYF	TGCGCCAGCAGCCAGGTGACTAGCGGGGGGTCCTACGAGCAGTACTTC
TRBJ2-7	TRBV7-2	NA	CASSLVQGSYEQYF	TGTGCCAGCAGCTTGGTGCAGGGGTCCTACGAGCAGTACTTC
TRBJ1-5	TRBV30	NA	CAWSAGLGSNQPQHF	TGTGCCTGGAGTGCAGGGCTTGGGAGCAATCAGCCCCAGCATTTT
TRBJ1-2	TRBV5-4	TRBD1	CASSTQGADYGYTF	TGTGCCAGCAGCACGCAGGGGGCCGACTATGGCTACACCTTC
TRBJ2-7	TRBV28	NA	CASSLPQRASYEQYF	TGTGCCAGCAGTTTACCCCAGCGGGCCTCCTACGAGCAGTACTTC
TRBJ2-7	TRBV28	NA	CASSTRQQRSAYEQYF	TGTGCCAGCAGTACCCGACAGCAAAGGAGCGCCTACGAGCAGTACTTC
TRBJ1-1	TRBV5-1	NA	CASSLDRTVTEAFF	TGCGCCAGCAGCTTGGATAGGACAGTCACTGAAGCTTTCTTT
TRBJ2-3	TRBV4-2	NA	CASSLRLGTDTQYF	TGTGCCAGCAGCCTACGACTGGGTACAGATACGCAGTATTTT
TRBJ1-1	TRBV18	TRBD1	CASAPSGQGKDTEDFF	TGTGCCAGCGCACCATCGGGACAGGGGAAGGACACTGAAGATTTCTTT
TRBJ2-1	TRBV27	NA	CASQAAQSGSYNEQFF	TGTGCCAGCCAGGCAGCCCAATCGGGGTCCTACAATGAGCAGTTCTTC
TRBJ1-2	TRBV18	TRBD1	CASSRSGSGTVNYGYTF	TGTGCCAGCTCACGGTCGGGATCCGGGACAGTTAACTATGGCTACACCTTC
TRBJ2-2	TRBV7-9	TRBD2	CASSLAGLAGITGELFF	TGTGCCAGCAGCTTAGCGGGACTAGCGGGCATCACCGGGGAGCTGTTTTTT
TRBJ2-1	TRBV5-1	NA	CASSLEGRPDDNEQFF	TGCGCCAGCAGCTTGGAGGGGCGCCCCGACGACAATGAGCAGTTCTTC
TRBJ1-5	TRBV2	NA	CASSGLRSQPQHF	TGTGCCAGCAGTGGACTGAGGAGTCAGCCCCAGCATTTT
TRBJ2-4	TRBV18	NA	CASAPGGNGAKNIQYF	TGTGCCAGCGCACCAGGAGGGAATGGGGCCAAAAACATTCAGTACTTC
TRBJ2-7	TRBV4-3	NA	CASSHAYEQYF	TGCGCCAGCAGCCACGCGTACGAGCAGTACTTC
TRBJ2-7	TRBV2	TRBD1	CASRPTGYEQYF	TGTGCCAGCAGGCCGACAGGGTACGAGCAGTACTTC
TRBJ1-1	TRBV7-8	NA	CASSLERVRESQAFF	TGTGCCAGCAGCTTAGAAAGGGTCCGGGAGTCCCAAGCTTTCTTT
TRBJ2-5	TRBV28	NA	CASRRKTRPNQETQYF	TGTGCCAGCAGGCGCAAAACTAGACCGAACCAAGAGACCCAGTACTTC
TRBJ2-7	TRBV18	NA	CASSMGPYEQYF	TGTGCCAGCTCAATGGGGCCCTACGAGCAGTACTTC
TRBJ2-3	TRBV14	TRBD2	CASSQRTSGSRFGDTQYF	TGTGCCAGCAGCCAACGGACTAGCGGGAGTCGATTTGGAGATACGCAGTATTTT
TRBJ1-4	TRBV7-8	TRBD1	CASSVGQGSEKLFF	TGTGCCAGCAGCGTCGGACAGGGGAGTGAAAAACTGTTTTTT
TRBJ2-1	TRBV7-3	NA	CASSSYRDNEQFF	TGTGCCAGCAGCTCTTACAGGGACAATGAGCAGTTCTTC
TRBJ2-5	TRBV5-4	TRBD1	CASSWGQEETQYF	TGTGCCAGCAGCTGGGGACAGGAGGAGACCCAGTACTTC
TRBJ2-7	TRBV28	NA	CASSLPAGAYEQYF	TGTGCCAGCAGCCTCCCTGCGGGGGCTTACGAGCAGTACTTC
TRBJ1-2	TRBV7-9	TRBD1	CASSLEGALGGYTF	TGTGCCAGCAGCCTTGAGGGGGCCCTTGGGGGCTACACCTTC
TRBJ2-3	TRBV6-6	NA	CASSYRQGTDTQYF	TGTGCCAGCAGTTACCGGCAGGGGACAGATACGCAGTATTTT
TRBJ1-1	TRBV6-6	NA	CASSYGGHLPEDFF	TGTGCCAGCAGTTACGGGGGACACCTTCCTGAAGATTTCTTT